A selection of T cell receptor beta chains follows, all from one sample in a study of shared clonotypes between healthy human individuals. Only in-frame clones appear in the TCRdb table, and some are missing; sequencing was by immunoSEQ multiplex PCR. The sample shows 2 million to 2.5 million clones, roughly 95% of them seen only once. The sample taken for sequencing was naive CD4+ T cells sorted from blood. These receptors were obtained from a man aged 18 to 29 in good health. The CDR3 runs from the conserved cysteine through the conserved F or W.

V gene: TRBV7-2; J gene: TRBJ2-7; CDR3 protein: CASSSDWRAYEQYF
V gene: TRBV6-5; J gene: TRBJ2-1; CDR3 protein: CASTFRQGKNNEQFF
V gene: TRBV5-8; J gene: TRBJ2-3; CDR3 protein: CASSLWLSTSTDTQYF
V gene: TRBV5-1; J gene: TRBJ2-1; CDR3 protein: CASSLALLEGEQFF
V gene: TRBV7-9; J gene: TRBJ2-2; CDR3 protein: CASSLGTRELFF
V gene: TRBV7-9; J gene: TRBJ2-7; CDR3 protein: CASSSPSGGPIF
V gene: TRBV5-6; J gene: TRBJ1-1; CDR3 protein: CASSLGRGTEAFF
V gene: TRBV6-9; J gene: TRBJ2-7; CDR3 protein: CASSYVQREPYEQYF
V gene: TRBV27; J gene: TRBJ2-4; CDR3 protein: CASSGTSAKNIQYF
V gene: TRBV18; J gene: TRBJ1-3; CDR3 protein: CASSPDRVSSGNTIYF
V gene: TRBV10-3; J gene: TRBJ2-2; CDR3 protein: CAIKDGAGANTGELFF
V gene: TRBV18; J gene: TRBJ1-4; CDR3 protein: CASRAGQANEKLFF
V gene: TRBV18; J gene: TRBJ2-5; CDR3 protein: CASSPPVTVQETQYF
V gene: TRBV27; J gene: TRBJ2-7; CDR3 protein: CASSRQGAVGGSSYEQYF
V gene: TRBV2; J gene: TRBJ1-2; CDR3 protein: CATAVGDDSPYGYTF
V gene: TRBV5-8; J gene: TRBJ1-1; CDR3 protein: CASSLDGQPNTEAFF
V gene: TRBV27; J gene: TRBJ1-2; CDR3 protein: CASSWTDTTFEGYTF
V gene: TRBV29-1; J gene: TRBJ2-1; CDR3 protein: CSVGGTSGTSRTYNEQFF
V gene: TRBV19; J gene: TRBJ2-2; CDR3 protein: CASGTATGELFF
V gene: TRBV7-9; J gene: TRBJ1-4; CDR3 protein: CASSSTGLTNEKLFF
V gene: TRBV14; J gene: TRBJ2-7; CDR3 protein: CASSRVFYEQYF
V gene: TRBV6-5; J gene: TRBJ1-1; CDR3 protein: CASQGQGLTEAFF
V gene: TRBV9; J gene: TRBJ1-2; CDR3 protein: CASSGGQGVGHYGYTF
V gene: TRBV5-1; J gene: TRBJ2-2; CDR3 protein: CASSLFGTELAGELFF
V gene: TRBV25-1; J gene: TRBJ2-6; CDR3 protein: CASQAGANVLTF
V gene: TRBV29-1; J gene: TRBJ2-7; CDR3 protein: CSVSPGTGGYEQYF
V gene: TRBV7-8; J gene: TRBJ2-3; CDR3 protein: CASSLAAITDTQYF
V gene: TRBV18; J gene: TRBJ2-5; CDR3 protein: CASSPPRTGGEETQYF
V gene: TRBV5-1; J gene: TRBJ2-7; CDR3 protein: CASSLGLAASYEQYF
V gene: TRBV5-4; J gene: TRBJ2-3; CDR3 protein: CASSLEGRTTDTQYF
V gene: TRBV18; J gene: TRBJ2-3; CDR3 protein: CASSSLAGGDTQYF
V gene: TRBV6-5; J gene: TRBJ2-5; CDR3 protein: CASSYSGQGLETQYF
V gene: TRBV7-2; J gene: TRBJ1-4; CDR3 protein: CASSWKVAPGEKLFF
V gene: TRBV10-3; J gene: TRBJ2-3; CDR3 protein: CAISEKGVATDTQYF
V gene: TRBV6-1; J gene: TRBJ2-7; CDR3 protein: CASSEPRRGRGIEQYF
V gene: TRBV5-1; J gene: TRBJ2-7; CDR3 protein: CASSTRDSSYEQYF
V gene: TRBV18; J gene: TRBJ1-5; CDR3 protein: CASSGTGGAGQPQHF
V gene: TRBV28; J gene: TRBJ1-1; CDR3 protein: CAVRAGQNTEAFF
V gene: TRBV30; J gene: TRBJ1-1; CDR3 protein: CAWRLQGGNTEAFF
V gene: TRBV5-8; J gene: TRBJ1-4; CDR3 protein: CASSAGESGLGNEKLFF
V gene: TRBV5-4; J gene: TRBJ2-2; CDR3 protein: CASSLSFPFRGTGELFF